The clone carrying this TCR beta chain has a single count. This sample stems from a study of glioma-infiltrating T cells after dendritic cell vaccination. The time point was: after dendritic cell vaccination, including at tumor progression/relapse. V was clipped by 0 bases and J by 4 bases; unmatched bases: 6. The CDR3 consists of 17 residues. The germline CDR1 and CDR2 sequences are LGHNA and YNFKEQ. TCRdb's table, derived via immunoSEQ multiplex PCR, lists solely in-frame clones and lacks some. The table records fewer than 75,000 clones, approximately 87% of them present only once. This receptor was obtained from a human donor with glioblastoma. This sample comprised blood, obtained after dendritic cell vaccination. V usage is TRBV4-2 and J usage is TRBJ2-1, with 10 bases lining up with TRBD2. The CDR3 sequence is CASSQDGLAAVYNEQFF. DNA of the CDR3: TGTGCCAGCAGCCAAGACGGACTAGCGGCAGTATACAATGAGCAGTTCTTC.